The T cell receptor beta chain described here comes from a study of T-cell reconstitution after alpha-beta-depleted transplantation in children (dated by TCRdb to the mid-2010s). In the study overall: Using TCR repertoire profiling, the study followed T-cell immune reconstitution in a quantitative way in children after TCRalphabeta/CD19-depleted allogeneic hematopoietic cell transplantation.

Its CDR3 holds 14 amino acids, cysteine through phenylalanine. Of the read, only the CDR3 DNA is kept; its 42 bases are in frame from base 1. The germline V gene (reference sequence) yields LNHNV for CDR1 and YYDKDF for CDR2. From V the trimming removes 0 bases and from J it removes 5 bases, while the gene matches leave 3 bases of the junction unaccounted for. The treatment or condition label, read with the paper, signifies: allogeneic hematopoietic cell transplantation with graft depleted of TCRalphabeta T cells and CD19 B cells. The children who served as transplant recipients had been given grafts of TCRalphabeta/CD19-depleted allogeneic hematopoietic cells. In its sample, this clonotype was seen a few times. Its antigen target is currently unknown. Per-nucleotide qualities are absent, and no much larger clonotype sits a single base away. Overall study outcomes, separate from this receptor: Apparently early alphabetaT-cell count recovery about two months after transplant reportedly relied on only several hundred rapidly expanded clones derived from non-depleted graft cells. The frequencies of hyperexpanded clones fell over the following months, and after one year, T-cell counts and TCRbeta diversity were mostly attributed to newly produced T cells. In some patients, the high TCRbeta diversity seen at day 60 was put down to recipient T cells and intrathymic progenitors that had survived conditioning.

The library was produced with PCR. The sample was run on an Illumina HiSeq 2500. TCR libraries were prepared with molecular barcoding, using unique molecular identifiers to normalize TCRbeta repertoire quantification. The raw public reads went through TCRdb reprocessing: fastp at Q25, MiXCR clone calling, in-frame beta chains kept. Under each unique CDR3 protein, matching rows form one entry showing the most common genes and DNA. A total of a few hundred thousand distinct CDR3 sequences appear in this sample, about a quarter of them only once. Around a third of the sample lies in the top ten. The source of this sequence is a boy younger than two with Wiskott-Aldrich syndrome, due to receive a stem cell transplant. The chain is encoded by TRBV15 joined to TRBJ2-5, with 7 junctional bases fitting TRBD2. The input for sequencing was PBMCs, taken before TCRalphabeta/CD19-depleted stem cell transplant. The CDR3 here reads CATSRERGYETQYF. In nucleotides, the sequence is TGTGCCACCAGCAGAGAGCGGGGGTACGAGACCCAGTACTTC.